This section outlines one T cell receptor beta chain sequence together with its context. Its specificity is not known. Losses at the gene ends were 5 bases for V and 3 bases for J; bases not matched to a gene: 6. CDR1 LNHDA and CDR2 SQIVND come from the germline V gene (reference sequence). The CDR3 totals 16 residues. TCRdb's table, derived via immunoSEQ multiplex PCR, lists solely in-frame clones and lacks some. The data contain 47,000 or so clones, about 85% of them singletons. This specimen comes from a study of radiotherapy plus CTLA-4 blockade in lung cancer. About the study: Patients showed objective responses in about a sixth of cases, and disease control was achieved by approximately 33%. Study-level results: Response, reportedly, was best predicted by interferon-beta along with early blood T cell clone dynamics. Subsequent to radiotherapy plus ipilimumab, tumor-derived TCR clones underwent expansion in blood.

The sample was peripheral blood, taken from a patient treated with radiotherapy plus ipilimumab. This sequence joins TRBV19 and TRBJ2-7, with 14 bases aligning to TRBD2. The sequence was collected from a human donor with non-small cell lung cancer whose response to radiotherapy plus ipilimumab could not be evaluated. The CDR3: CASSPGLAGAGYEQYF. CDR3 coding DNA: TGTGCCAGTAGTCCGGGACTAGCGGGAGCGGGCTACGAGCAGTACTTC.